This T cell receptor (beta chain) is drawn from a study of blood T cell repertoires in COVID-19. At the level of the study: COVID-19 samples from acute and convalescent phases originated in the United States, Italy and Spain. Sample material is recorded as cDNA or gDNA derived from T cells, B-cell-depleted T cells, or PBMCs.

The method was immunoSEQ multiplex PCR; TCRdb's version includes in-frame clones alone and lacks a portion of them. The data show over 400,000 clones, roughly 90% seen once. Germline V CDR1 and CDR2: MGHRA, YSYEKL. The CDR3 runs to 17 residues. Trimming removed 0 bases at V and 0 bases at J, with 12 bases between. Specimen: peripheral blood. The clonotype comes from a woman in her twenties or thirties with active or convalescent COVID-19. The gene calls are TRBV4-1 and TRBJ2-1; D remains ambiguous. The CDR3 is CASSQESLWSSYNEQFF. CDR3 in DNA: TGCGCCAGCAGCCAAGAATCTCTGTGGAGCTCCTACAATGAGCAGTTCTTC.